This T cell receptor (beta chain) originates from a study of T cell responses to AZD1222 COVID-19 vaccine. The CDR3 runs to 13 residues. CDR1 SGHRS and CDR2 YFSETQ come from the germline V gene. Trimming pared 0 bases from V and 8 bases from J, leaving 9 bases between. Details on this clone: Its antigen is not known.

This table comes from immunoSEQ multiplex PCR, and its TCRdb copy is limited to in-frame clones, with some not included. The table lists some 200,000 clones, 80% to 95% of them singletons. General observations from the study: Only a handful of AZD1222 recipients tested seropositive at baseline. The CD4 TCRs associated with vaccination extended across spike and predominated at 160-218 and 743-854.

Sequencing was performed on peripheral blood, taken 28 days after the second AZD1222 dose. The receptor's source is an adult who received the AZD1222 COVID-19 vaccine. V usage is TRBV5-1 and J usage is TRBJ2-1; D possibly matches TRBD1 or TRBD2 (6 bases each). CDR3 region: CASSLVGGDEQFF. The CDR3 bases are TGCGCCAGCAGCTTGGTCGGGGGCGATGAGCAGTTCTTC.